A single sample is the source of the 20 T cell receptor beta chains below, sequenced in a study of identical twins (TCRdb year 2016). Library method: 5' RACE. TCRdb shows the sequencer as Illumina HiSeq 2000. The public reads were reprocessed in TCRdb via fastp at Q25 and MiXCR, keeping in-frame beta chains. Identical CDR3 proteins give one entry, which carries the most common genes and DNA. For this sample the table gives fewer than 250,000 distinct CDR3 sequences, of which around 10% were detected only once. The ten largest clones capture roughly 5% of the sample. Sequencing was done on a sample of memory (CD45RO+) T cells sorted from blood. The sample's cell subset or site label is to be understood as: CD45RO+ enriched T cells. Receptors originate from a woman between 18 and 29 years old in good health.

This clonotype was detected ten times or more. The rearrangement links TRBV12-3 or TRBV12-4 to TRBJ1-3; D gene ambiguous. Trimming stripped 7 bases from V and 3 bases from J, with 16 bases between. The CDR3 is 15 amino acids. The CDR3 reads CASNKDGGFGNTIYF. The CDR3 DNA sequence: TGTGCCAGCAACAAGGACGGAGGATTTGGAAACACCATATATTTT.

This chain uses TRBV24-1 with TRBJ2-2, with 9 bases aligning to TRBD1. Trimming cost V 6 bases and J 4 bases; bases outside gene matches: 14. Germline-derived CDR1 and CDR2 are KGHDR and SFDVKD. The CDR3 is 18 amino acids. The DNA of the CDR3 is TGTGCCACCAGTAGGGGGACAGGGCGAGATGGTGGCACCGGGGAGCTGTTTTTT. Protein product: CATSRGTGRDGGTGELFF.

This clonotype was detected ten times or more. The rearrangement links TRBV7-8 to TRBJ2-1, with TRBD1 identical over 8 bases. The CDR3 sequence is 15 residues long. Germline V gene sequence: CDR1 SGHVS, CDR2 FQNEAQ. V lost 1 base to trimming and J lost 10 bases; unmatched junction nucleotides: 9. The CDR3 loop reads CASSLDRTGTHEQFF. Written as DNA, the CDR3 is TGTGCCAGCAGCTTAGATCGGACAGGGACTCACGAGCAGTTCTTC. Filled out from reference TRBV7-8 and TRBJ2-1, the complete variable domain reads GAGVSQSPRYKVAKRGQDVALRCDPISGHVSLFWYQQALGQGPEFLTYFQNEAQLDKSGLPSDRFFAERPEGSVSTLKIQRTQQEDSAVYLCASSLDRTGTHEQFFGPGTRLTVL.

This clonotype was recorded many times. This chain connects TRBV9 to TRBJ1-4, with D maybe TRBD1 (5 bases). V was shortened by 0 bases and J by 7 bases, with 13 bases between the two germline ends. Germline V CDR1 and CDR2: SGDLS, YYNGEE. The CDR3 spans 15 residues. DNA for the CDR3: TGTGCCAGCAGCGTAGGAGAGGGGCGAGGTGAAAAACTGTTTTTT. Encoded protein: CASSVGEGRGEKLFF. Complete variable domain (other parts from reference TRBV9 and TRBJ1-4): DSGVTQTPKHLITATGQRVTLRCSPRSGDLSVYWYQQSLDQGLQFLIQYYNGEERAKGNILERFSAQQFPDLHSELNLSSLELGDSALYFCASSVGEGRGEKLFFGSGTQLSVL.

Many counts were recorded for this clonotype. V and J are TRBV5-1 and TRBJ2-3; D is unresolved. Germline V gene lookup returns CDR1 SGHRS and CDR2 YFSETQ. The V end was cut by 0 bases, the J end by 5 bases, with 13 bases between. The CDR3 contains 15 residues. CDR3 DNA: TGCGCCAGCAGCTTGGTGTGGCCCATGGGAGATACGCAGTATTTT. The encoded protein is CASSLVWPMGDTQYF.

This clonotype showed up many times. V is TRBV7-9 and J is TRBJ2-3; 8 positions match TRBD2. Germline trimming cut 5 bases from V and 1 base from J; bases unmatched to any gene: 8. The CDR3 length is 16 residues. The germline CDR1 and CDR2 sequences are SEHNR and FQNEAQ (reference sequence). CDR3 in DNA: TGTGCCAGCAGCCGTGTAATGCGGGAGGGCACAGATACGCAGTATTTT. It encodes CASSRVMREGTDTQYF.

The chain carries TRBV30 and TRBJ2-5, with 11 bases identical to TRBD1. Per the germline V gene, CDR1 is GTSNPN and CDR2 is SVGIG (reference sequence). The CDR3 loop spans 16 amino acids. V lost 2 bases and J lost 5; bases outside the gene matches: 10. In DNA form, the CDR3 reads TGTGCCTGGAGTCCGGCGGGACAGGGGGGAGGGGAGACCCAGTACTTC. It yields the protein CAWSPAGQGGGETQYF.

CDR3 region: CASRGGTALGQPQHF. The CDR3 DNA reads TGTGCCAGCAGGGGAGGGACAGCCCTTGGTCAGCCCCAGCATTTT. The chain carries TRBV27 and TRBJ1-5; TRBD1 aligns across 7 bases. Germline-derived CDR1 and CDR2 are MNHEY and SMNVEV (reference sequence). The CDR3 extends over 15 amino acids. Losses at the gene ends were 6 bases for V and 6 bases for J; bases not matched to a gene: 11.

This clonotype was seen a few times. J is TRBJ2-4 and V is TRBV20-1; D is unresolved. Per the germline V gene, CDR1 is DFQATT and CDR2 is SNEGSKA (reference sequence). The ends were cut back, 2 bases at V and 0 bases at J, with 11 bases in the middle. The CDR3 has 15 residues. The CDR3 bases are TGCAGTGCTAGACTCCCAGACCTAGCCAAAAACATTCAGTACTTC. Translating it yields CSARLPDLAKNIQYF.

A remark on this clonotype: Mismatch with germline at one junction end may stem from a read error. J is TRBJ2-3 and V is TRBV20-1; 9 nucleotides align to TRBD2. The CDR3 contains 15 residues. Germline V gene data show CDR1 as DFQATT and CDR2 as SNEGSKA (reference sequence). In DNA form, the CDR3 reads TGCAGTGCTAACCCGACTAGCGGCCTCACAGATACGCCGTATTTT. This sequence encodes CSANPTSGLTDTPYF.

The rearrangement joins TRBV20-1 to TRBJ2-3, with D possibly TRBD2 on 5 matching bases. Germline CDR1 and CDR2: DFQATT and SNEGSKA (reference sequence). The ends were cut back, 5 bases at V and 7 bases at J, with 16 bases in the middle. The CDR3 consists of 13 residues. The CDR3 region has the DNA TGCAGTGCTGAGGGTCAAACTAAAAATACGCAGTATTTT. It specifies CSAEGQTKNTQYF.

The J gene is TRBJ2-5, the V gene TRBV5-1, with 7 bases identical to TRBD2. This CDR3 is built from 14 residues. Germline V gives CDR1 SGHRS, CDR2 YFSETQ. After removal of 4 bases from V and 5 bases from J, the junction contained 8 bases not matched to a gene. CDR3 sequence reads: CASSGGDPRETQYF. The CDR3 region has the DNA TGCGCCAGCAGCGGGGGGGACCCCAGGGAGACCCAGTACTTC.

V is TRBV21-1 and J is TRBJ2-7. TRBV21-1 is classified as a pseudogene. CDR3 length: 11 amino acids. CDR3 region: CASSMSYEQYF. Written as DNA, the CDR3 is TGTGCCAGCAGCATGAGCTACGAGCAGTACTTC.

This chain links TRBV6-5 with TRBJ2-5; 7 bases map to TRBD2. The CDR3 has 14 residues. The V gene's germline CDR1 is MNHEY and CDR2 SVGAGI. After removal of 2 bases from V and 4 bases from J, the junction contained 4 bases not matched to a gene. Here the CDR3 DNA reads TGTGCCAGCAGTTACGGTGGGAGGGTAGAGACCCAGTACTTC. Translation: CASSYGGRVETQYF.

The CDR3 DNA sequence: TGTGCCAGCAGCGCGGGACCGGAAGCTTTCTTT. It is translated as CASSAGPEAFF. The chain carries TRBV11-1 and TRBJ1-1, with a weak D call TRBD1 (5 bases). The germline V and J ends were trimmed by 5 bases and 8 bases, with 9 bases remaining between them. CDR3 length equals 11 residues. The germline V gene encodes CDR1 SGHAT and CDR2 FQDESV (reference sequence).

The DNA for the CDR3 is TGTGCCAGCGGCCCCGTGGACACCGGGGAGCTGTTTTTT. Translated: CASGPVDTGELFF. The rearrangement joins TRBV5-6 to TRBJ2-2; D unclear. V lost 7 bases and J lost 3, with 10 bases in between. The CDR3 has 13 amino acids. From germline, CDR1 is SGHDT and CDR2 YYEEEE.

The chain recombines TRBV20-1 with TRBJ1-5, with 10 bases lining up with TRBD1. This CDR3 has 13 residues. After removal of 3 bases from V and 6 bases from J, the junction contained 2 bases not matched to a gene. The germline CDR1 and CDR2 sequences are DFQATT and SNEGSKA (reference sequence). In DNA, the CDR3 is TGCAGTGCTAGCCGGGACAGGGGTCAGCCCCAGCATTTT. It codes for CSASRDRGQPQHF.

This clonotype was picked up a small number of times. This rearrangement joins TRBV3-1 to TRBJ2-5; tentatively, D is TRBD1 (5 bases). Germline V CDR1 and CDR2: LGHDT, YNNKEL (reference sequence). Trimming left V 0 bases short and J 3 bases short, with 17 bases between. CDR3 size: 17 residues. The CDR3 nucleotides read TGTGCCAGCAGCCAAGATGTTATGAGACAGACCAAAGAGACCCAGTACTTC. Translation: CASSQDVMRQTKETQYF.

This chain connects TRBV5-5 to TRBJ2-7; unclear D gene. CDR1 and CDR2 (germline): SGHKS, YYEKEE (reference sequence). This CDR3 is 16 amino acids long. V was clipped by 0 bases and J by 9 bases, with 22 bases between them. The CDR3 loop is CASSLALSIKRVGQYF. The CDR3 DNA sequence: TGTGCCAGCAGCTTGGCTCTCAGTATCAAACGTGTCGGGCAGTACTTC. Using reference TRBV5-5 and TRBJ2-7 for the parts outside the CDR3, the full variable domain is DAGVTQSPTHLIKTRGQQVTLRCSPISGHKSVSWYQQVLGQGPQFIFQYYEKEERGRGNFPDRFSARQFPNYSSELNVNALLLGDSALYLCASSLALSIKRVGQYFGPGTRLTVT.

The rearrangement joins TRBV7-9 to TRBJ2-1, with D possibly being TRBD1 or TRBD2 (5 bases each). In germline, CDR1 is SEHNR, CDR2 FQNEAQ (reference sequence). CDR3 size: 16 residues. Trimming left V 6 bases short and J 2 bases short, with 17 bases between. The chain's CDR3 is CASRSGLGTTYNEQFF. CDR3 coding DNA: TGTGCCAGCAGGTCCGGCCTCGGGACGACCTACAATGAGCAGTTCTTC.